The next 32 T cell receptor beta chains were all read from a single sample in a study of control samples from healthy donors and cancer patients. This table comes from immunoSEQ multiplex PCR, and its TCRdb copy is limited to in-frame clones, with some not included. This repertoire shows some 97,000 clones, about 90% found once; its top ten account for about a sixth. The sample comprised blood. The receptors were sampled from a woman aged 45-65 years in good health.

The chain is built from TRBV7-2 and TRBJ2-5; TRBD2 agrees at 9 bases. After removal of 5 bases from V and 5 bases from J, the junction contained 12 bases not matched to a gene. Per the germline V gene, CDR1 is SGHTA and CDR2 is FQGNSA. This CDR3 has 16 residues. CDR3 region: CASSPLGRGGSETQYF. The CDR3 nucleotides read TGTGCCAGCAGCCCTCTGGGGCGGGGGGGGTCCGAGACCCAGTACTTC.

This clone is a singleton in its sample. This chain's CDR3 is CASSEPGFGYTF. Written as DNA, the CDR3 is TGTGCCAGCAGCGAGCCAGGTTTTGGCTACACCTTC. This sequence joins TRBV7-3 and TRBJ1-2; D is ambiguous. Per the germline V gene, CDR1 is SGHTA and CDR2 is FQGTGA. This CDR3 region has 12 residues. V dropped 5 bases and J dropped 7 bases, with 11 bases sitting between them.

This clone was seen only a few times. CDR3 residues: CASAAGGYNEQFF. The CDR3, as DNA: TGTGCCAGCGCAGCGGGAGGGTACAATGAGCAGTTCTTC. The chain uses TRBV7-9 and TRBJ2-1, with 10 bases lining up with TRBD2. The germline CDR1 and CDR2 sequences are SEHNR and FQNEAQ (reference sequence). The CDR3 loop spans 13 amino acids. Losses at the gene ends were 8 bases for V and 4 bases for J; bases not matched to a gene: 2. The whole variable domain, filled in from reference TRBV7-9 and TRBJ2-1, reads DTGVSQNPRHKITKRGQNVTFRCDPISEHNRLYWYRQTLGQGPEFLTYFQNEAQLEKSRLLSDRFSAERPKGSFSTLEIQRTEQGDSAMYLCASAAGGYNEQFFGPGTRLTVL.

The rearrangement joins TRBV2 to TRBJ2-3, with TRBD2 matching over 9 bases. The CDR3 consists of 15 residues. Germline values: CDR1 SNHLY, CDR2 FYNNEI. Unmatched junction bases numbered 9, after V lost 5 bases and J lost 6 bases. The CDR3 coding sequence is TGTGCCAGCAGTTCTGCGGGGGGGCTCCCTGATACGCAGTATTTT. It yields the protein CASSSAGGLPDTQYF.

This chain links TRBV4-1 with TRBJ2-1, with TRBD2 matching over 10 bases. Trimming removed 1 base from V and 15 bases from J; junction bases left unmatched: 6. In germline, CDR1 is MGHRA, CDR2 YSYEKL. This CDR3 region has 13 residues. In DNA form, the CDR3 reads TGCGCCAGCAGCCAAGTACTAGCGGGAAGTCCGTTCTTC. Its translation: CASSQVLAGSPFF.

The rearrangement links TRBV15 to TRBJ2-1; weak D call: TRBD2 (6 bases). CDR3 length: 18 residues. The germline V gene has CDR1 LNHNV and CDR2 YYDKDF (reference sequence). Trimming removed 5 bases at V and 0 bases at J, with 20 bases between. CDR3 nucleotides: TGTGCCACCAGCTCCCCCGGGAGCGCGGTCCTCTCCTACAATGAGCAGTTCTTC. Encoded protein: CATSSPGSAVLSYNEQFF.

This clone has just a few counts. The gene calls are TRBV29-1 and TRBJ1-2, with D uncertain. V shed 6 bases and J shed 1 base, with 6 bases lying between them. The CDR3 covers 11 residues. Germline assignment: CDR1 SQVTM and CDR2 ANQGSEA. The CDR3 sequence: CSVPGNYGYTF. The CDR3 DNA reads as TGCAGCGTCCCGGGTAACTATGGCTACACCTTC.

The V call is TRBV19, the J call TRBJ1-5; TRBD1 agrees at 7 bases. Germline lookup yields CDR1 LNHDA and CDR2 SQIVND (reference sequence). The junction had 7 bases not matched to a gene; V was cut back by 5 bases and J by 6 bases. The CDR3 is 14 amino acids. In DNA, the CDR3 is TGTGCCAGTAGTCCCCGACAGGGTACTCAGCCCCAGCATTTT. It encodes CASSPRQGTQPQHF.

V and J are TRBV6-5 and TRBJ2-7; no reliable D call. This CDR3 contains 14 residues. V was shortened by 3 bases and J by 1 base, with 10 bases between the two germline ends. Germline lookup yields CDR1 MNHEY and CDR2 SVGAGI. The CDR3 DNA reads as TGTGCCAGCAGTTATTTCACAGAATCCTACGAGCAGTACTTC. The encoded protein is CASSYFTESYEQYF.

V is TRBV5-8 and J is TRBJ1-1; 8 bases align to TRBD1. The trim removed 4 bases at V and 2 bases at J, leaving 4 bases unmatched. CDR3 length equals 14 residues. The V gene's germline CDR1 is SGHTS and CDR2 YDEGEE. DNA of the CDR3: TGTGCCAGCAGCCCGGGACAGGTAAACACTGAAGCTTTCTTT. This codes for CASSPGQVNTEAFF.

In DNA, the CDR3 is TGCGCCAGCAGTGTGGACACGTATTCACCCCTCCACTTT. Protein sequence: CASSVDTYSPLHF. The chain carries TRBV10-1 and TRBJ1-6; D is perhaps TRBD1 (5 bases). CDR1 is WNHNN, CDR2 SYGVQD, per germline (reference sequence). The CDR3 contains 13 residues. V was pared by 4 bases and J by 8 bases, with 9 bases between.

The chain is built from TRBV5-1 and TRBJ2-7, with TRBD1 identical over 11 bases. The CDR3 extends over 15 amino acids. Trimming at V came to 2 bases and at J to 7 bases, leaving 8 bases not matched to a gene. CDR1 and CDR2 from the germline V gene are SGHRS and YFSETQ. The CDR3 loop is CASSLYPGQGEEQYV. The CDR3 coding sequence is TGCGCCAGCAGCTTATATCCGGGACAGGGGGAGGAGCAGTACGTC.

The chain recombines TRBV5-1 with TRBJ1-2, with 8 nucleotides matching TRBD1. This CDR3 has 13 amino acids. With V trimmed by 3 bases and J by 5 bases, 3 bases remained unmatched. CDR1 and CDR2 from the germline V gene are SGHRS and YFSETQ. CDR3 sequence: CASSYGTGYGYTF. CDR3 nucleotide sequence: TGCGCCAGCAGCTACGGGACAGGTTATGGCTACACCTTC.

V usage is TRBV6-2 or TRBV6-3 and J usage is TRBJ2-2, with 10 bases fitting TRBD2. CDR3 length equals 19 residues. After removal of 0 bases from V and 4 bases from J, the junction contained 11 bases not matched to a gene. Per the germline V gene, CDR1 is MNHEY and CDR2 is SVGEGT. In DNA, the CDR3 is TGTGCCAGCAGTTACTCTTTCTCGCTAGCGGGAGTTATCACCGGGGAGCTGTTTTTT. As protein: CASSYSFSLAGVITGELFF.

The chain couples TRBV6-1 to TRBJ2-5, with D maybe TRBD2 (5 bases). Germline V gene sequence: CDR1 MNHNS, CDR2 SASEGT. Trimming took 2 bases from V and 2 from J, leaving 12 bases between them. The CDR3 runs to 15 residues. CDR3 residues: CASSESPGKQETQYF. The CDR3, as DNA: TGTGCCAGCAGTGAATCCCCCGGGAAGCAAGAGACCCAGTACTTC.

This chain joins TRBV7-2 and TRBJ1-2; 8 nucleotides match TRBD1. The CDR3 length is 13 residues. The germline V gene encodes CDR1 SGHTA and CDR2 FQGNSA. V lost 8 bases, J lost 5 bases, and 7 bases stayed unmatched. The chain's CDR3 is CASARDRGYGYTF. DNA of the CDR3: TGTGCCAGCGCAAGAGACAGGGGATATGGCTACACCTTC.

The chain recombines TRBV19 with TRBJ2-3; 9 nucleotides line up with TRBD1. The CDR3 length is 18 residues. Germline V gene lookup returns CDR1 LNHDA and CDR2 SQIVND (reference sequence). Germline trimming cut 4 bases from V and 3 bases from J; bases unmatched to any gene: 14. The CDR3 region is CASSRRLRGQGRTDTQYF. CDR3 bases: TGTGCCAGTAGTAGGCGTCTGCGGGGACAGGGTAGGACAGATACGCAGTATTTT.

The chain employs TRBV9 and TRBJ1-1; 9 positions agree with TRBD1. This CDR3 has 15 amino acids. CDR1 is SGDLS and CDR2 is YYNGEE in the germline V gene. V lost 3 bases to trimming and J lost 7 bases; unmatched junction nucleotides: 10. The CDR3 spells CASSANWDRVGEAFF. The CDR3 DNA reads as TGTGCCAGCAGCGCCAATTGGGACAGGGTAGGTGAAGCTTTCTTT.

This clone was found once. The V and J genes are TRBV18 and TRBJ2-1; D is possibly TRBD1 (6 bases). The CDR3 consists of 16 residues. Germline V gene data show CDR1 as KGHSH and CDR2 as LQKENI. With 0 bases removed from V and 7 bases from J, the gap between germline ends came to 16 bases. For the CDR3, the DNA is TGTGCCAGCTCACCACCAATTACCGGACAGCCGAATGAGCAGTTCTTC. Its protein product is CASSPPITGQPNEQFF.

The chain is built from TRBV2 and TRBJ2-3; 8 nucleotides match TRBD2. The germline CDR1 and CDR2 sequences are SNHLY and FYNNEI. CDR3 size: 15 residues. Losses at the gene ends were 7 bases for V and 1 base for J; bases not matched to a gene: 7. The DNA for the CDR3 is TGTGCCAGCACTCTCGAAGCGGGGGGCACAGATACGCAGTATTTT. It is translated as CASTLEAGGTDTQYF.

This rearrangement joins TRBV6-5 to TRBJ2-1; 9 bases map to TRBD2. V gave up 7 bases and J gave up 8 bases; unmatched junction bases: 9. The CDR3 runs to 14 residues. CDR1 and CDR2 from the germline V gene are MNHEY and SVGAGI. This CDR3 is CASNAAGGPDEQFF. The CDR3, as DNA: TGTGCCAGCAATGCGGCGGGGGGGCCGGATGAGCAGTTCTTC.

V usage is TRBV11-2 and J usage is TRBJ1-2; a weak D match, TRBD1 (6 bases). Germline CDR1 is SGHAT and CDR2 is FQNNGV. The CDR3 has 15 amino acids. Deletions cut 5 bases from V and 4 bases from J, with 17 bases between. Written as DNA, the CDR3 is TGTGCCAGCAGCAAAAACAGGGCCTCCTCCTATGGCTACACCTTC. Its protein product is CASSKNRASSYGYTF.

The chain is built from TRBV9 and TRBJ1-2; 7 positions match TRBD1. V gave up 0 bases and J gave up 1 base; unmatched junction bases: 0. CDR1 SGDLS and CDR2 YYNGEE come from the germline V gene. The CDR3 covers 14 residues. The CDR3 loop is CASSVGDSNYGYTF. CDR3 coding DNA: TGTGCCAGCAGCGTAGGGGACAGTAACTATGGCTACACCTTC. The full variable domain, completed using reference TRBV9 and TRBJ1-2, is DSGVTQTPKHLITATGQRVTLRCSPRSGDLSVYWYQQSLDQGLQFLIQYYNGEERAKGNILERFSAQQFPDLHSELNLSSLELGDSALYFCASSVGDSNYGYTFGSGTRLTVV.

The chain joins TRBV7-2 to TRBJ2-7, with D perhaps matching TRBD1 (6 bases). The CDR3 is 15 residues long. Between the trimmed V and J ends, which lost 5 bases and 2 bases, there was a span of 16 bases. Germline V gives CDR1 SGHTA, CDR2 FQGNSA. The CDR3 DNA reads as TGTGCCAGCAGCCCCTATCTTGGACAGACCTACGAGCAGTACTTC. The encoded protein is CASSPYLGQTYEQYF. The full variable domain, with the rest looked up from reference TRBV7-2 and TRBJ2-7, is GAGVSQSPSNKVTEKGKDVELRCDPISGHTALYWYRQSLGQGLEFLIYFQGNSAPDKSGLPSDRFSAERTGGSVSTLTIQRTQQEDSAVYLCASSPYLGQTYEQYFGPGTRLTVT.

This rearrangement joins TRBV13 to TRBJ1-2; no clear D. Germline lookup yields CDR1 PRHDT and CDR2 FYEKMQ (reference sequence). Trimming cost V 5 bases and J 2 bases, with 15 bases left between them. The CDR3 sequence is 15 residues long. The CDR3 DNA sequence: TGTGCCAGCAGCCACTGGGTAGGAGAAAACTATGGCTACACCTTC. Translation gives CASSHWVGENYGYTF.

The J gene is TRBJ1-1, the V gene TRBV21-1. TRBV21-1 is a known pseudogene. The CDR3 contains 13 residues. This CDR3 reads CASSKQDGHEAFF. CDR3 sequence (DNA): TGTGCCAGCAGCAAACAGGACGGCCATGAAGCTTTCTTT.

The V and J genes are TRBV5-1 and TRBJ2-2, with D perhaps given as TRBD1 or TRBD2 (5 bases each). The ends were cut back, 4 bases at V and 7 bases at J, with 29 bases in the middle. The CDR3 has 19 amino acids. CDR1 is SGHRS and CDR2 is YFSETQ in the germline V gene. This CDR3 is CASSLGRGARSSQDGELFF. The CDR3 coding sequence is TGCGCCAGCAGCCTGGGGAGAGGGGCGCGGAGCAGCCAGGACGGGGAGCTGTTTTTT.

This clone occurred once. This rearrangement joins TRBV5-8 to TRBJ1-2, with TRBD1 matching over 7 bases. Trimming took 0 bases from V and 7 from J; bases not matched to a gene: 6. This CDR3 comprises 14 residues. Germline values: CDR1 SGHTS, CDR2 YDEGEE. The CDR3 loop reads CASSLAQGSLGYTF. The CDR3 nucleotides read TGTGCCAGCAGCTTGGCACAGGGGTCTCTTGGCTACACCTTC.

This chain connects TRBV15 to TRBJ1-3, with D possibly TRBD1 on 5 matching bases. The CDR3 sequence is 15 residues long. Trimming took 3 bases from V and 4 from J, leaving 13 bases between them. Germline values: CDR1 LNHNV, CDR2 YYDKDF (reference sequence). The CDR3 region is CATSSSPGRGNTIYF. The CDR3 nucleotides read TGTGCCACCAGCAGCTCCCCGGGACGGGGAAACACCATATATTTT.

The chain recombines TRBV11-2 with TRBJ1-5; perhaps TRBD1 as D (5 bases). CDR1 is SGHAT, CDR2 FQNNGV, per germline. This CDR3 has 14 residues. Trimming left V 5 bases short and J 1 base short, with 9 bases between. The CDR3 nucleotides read TGTGCCAGCAGCATCGGGGGGAGCAATCAGCCCCAGCATTTT. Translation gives CASSIGGSNQPQHF.

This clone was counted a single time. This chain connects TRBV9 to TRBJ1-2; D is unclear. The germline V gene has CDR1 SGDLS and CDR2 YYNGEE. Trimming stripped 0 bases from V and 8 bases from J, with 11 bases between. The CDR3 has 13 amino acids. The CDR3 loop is CASSVEGSGGYTF. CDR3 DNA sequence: TGTGCCAGCAGCGTAGAAGGATCCGGAGGCTACACCTTC.

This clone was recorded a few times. As DNA, the CDR3 is TGTGCCAGCAGCCAAGATCGAGATAGCGGTGGGTCTTCCTACAATGAGCAGTTCTTC. This encodes CASSQDRDSGGSSYNEQFF. V is TRBV4-2 and J is TRBJ2-1, with D maybe TRBD2 (6 bases). Trimming stripped 0 bases from V and 1 base from J, with 19 bases between. The CDR3 runs 19 residues. Germline lookup yields CDR1 LGHNA and CDR2 YNFKEQ.